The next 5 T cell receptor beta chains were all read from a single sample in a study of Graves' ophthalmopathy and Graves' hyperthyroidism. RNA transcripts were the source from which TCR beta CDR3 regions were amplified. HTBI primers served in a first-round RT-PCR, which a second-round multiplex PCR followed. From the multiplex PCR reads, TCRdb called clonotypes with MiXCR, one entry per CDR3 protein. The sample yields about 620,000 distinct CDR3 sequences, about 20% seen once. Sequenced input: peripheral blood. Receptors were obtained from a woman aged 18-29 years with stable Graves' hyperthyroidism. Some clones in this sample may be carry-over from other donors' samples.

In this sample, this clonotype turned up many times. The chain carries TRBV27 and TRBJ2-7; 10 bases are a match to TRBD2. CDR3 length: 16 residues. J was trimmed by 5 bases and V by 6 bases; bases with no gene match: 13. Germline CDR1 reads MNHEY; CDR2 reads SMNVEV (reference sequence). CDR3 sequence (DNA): TGTGCCAGCAGCCCCCTAGCGGGGGTTTATCGGGACGAGCAGTACTTC. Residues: CASSPLAGVYRDEQYF.

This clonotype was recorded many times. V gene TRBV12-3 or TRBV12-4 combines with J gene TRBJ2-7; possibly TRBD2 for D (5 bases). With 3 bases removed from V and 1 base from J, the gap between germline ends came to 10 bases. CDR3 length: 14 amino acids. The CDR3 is CASSLRGNSYEQYF. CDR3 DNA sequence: TGTGCCAGCAGTTTGAGAGGGAATTCCTACGAGCAGTACTTC.

CDR3 residues: CASTRVSEAFF. The CDR3 DNA reads TGTGCCAGCACGAGAGTCTCTGAAGCTTTCTTT. The rearrangement joins TRBV19 to TRBJ1-1; D is unclear. Germline assignment: CDR1 LNHDA and CDR2 SQIVND (reference sequence). The CDR3 has 11 residues. V dropped 9 bases and J dropped 6 bases, with 11 bases sitting between them. Full variable domain (remainder filled in from reference TRBV19 and TRBJ1-1): DGGITQSPKYLFRKEGQNVTLSCEQNLNHDAMYWYRQDPGQGLRLIYYSQIVNDFQKGDIAEGYSVSREKKESFPLTVTSAQKNPTAFYLCASTRVSEAFFGQGTRLTVV.

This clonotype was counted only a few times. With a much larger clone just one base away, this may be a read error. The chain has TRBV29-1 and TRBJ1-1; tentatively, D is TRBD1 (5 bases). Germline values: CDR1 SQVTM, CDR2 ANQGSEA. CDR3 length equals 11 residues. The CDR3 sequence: CSVDVDPGACF. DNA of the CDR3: TGCAGCGTTGACGTTGACCCCGGGGCTTGCTTT.

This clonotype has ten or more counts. CDR3 sequence (DNA): TGCGCCAGCACCTCGACAGGGCTGAACACTGAAGCTTTCTTT. Amino acid sequence: CASTSTGLNTEAFF. The V gene is TRBV5-1, the J gene TRBJ1-1; 7 nucleotides match TRBD1. The J segment lost 0 bases and the V segment lost 6 bases, leaving 5 bases of the junction unmatched. The V gene's germline CDR1 is SGHRS and CDR2 YFSETQ. CDR3 size: 14 residues. The entire variable domain, with the rest obtained from reference TRBV5-1 and TRBJ1-1, is as follows: KAGVTQTPRYLIKTRGQQVTLSCSPISGHRSVSWYQQTPGQGLQFLFEYFSETQRNKGNFPGRFSGRQFSNSRSEMNVSTLELGDSALYLCASTSTGLNTEAFFGQGTRLTVV.